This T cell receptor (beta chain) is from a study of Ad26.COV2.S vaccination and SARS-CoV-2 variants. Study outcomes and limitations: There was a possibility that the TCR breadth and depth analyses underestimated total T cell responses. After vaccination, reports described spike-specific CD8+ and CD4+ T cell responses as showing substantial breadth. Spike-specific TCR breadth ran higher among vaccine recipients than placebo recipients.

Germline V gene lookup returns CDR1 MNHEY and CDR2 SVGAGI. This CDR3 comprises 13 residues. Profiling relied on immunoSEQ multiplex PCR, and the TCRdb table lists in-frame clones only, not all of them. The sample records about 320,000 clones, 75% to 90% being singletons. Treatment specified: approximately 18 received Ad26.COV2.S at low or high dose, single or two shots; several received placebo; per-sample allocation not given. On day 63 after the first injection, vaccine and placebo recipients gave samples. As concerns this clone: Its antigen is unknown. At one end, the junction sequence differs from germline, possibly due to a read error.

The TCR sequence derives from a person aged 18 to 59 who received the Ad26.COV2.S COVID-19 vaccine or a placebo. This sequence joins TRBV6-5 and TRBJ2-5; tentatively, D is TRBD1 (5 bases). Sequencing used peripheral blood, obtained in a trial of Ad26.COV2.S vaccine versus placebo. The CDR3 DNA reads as TGTGCCAGCAATTACGGGCCAGGGATGGCCCAGTACTTC. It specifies CASNYGPGMAQYF.